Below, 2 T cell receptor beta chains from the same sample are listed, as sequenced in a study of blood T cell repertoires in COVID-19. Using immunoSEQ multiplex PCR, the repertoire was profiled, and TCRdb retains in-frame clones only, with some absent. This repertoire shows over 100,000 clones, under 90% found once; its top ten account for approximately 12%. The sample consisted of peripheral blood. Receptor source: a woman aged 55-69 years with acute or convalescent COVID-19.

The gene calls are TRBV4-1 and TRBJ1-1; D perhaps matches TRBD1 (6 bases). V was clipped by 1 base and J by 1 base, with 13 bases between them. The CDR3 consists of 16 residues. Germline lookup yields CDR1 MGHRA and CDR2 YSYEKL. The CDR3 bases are TGCGCCAGCAGCCAAGCGACAGGCAGGCAGAACACTGAAGCTTTCTTT. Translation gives CASSQATGRQNTEAFF.

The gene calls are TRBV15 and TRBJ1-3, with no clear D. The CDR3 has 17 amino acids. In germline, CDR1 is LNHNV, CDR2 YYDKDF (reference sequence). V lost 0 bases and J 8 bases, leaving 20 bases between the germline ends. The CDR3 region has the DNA TGTGCCACCAGCAGAGAAAAGTGGGAAAGTGGAGGAGACACCATATATTTT. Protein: CATSREKWESGGDTIYF.